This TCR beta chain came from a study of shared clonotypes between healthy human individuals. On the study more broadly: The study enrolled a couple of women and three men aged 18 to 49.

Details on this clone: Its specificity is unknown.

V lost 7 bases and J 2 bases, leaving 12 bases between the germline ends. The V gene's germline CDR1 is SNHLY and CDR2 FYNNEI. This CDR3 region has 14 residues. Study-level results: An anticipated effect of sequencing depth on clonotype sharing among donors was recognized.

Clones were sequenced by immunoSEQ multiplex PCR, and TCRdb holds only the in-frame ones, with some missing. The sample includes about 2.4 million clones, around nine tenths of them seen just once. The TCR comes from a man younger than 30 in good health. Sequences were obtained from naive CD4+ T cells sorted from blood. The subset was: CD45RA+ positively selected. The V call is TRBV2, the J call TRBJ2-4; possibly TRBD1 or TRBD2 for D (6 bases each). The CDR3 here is CASTRGGSKNIQYF. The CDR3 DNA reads TGTGCCAGCACTAGAGGGGGGTCCAAAAACATTCAGTACTTC.